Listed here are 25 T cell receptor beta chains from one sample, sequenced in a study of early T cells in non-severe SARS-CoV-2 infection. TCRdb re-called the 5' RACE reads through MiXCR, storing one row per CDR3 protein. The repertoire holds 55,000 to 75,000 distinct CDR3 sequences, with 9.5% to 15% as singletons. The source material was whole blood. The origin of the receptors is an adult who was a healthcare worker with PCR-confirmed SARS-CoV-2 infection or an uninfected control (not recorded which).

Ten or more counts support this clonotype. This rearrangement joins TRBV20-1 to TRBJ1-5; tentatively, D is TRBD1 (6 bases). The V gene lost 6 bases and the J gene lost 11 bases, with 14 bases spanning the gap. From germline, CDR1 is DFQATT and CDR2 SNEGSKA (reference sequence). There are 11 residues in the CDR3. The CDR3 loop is CSAQNTGTQHF. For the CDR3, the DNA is TGCAGTGCGCAAAACACAGGGACCCAGCATTTT.

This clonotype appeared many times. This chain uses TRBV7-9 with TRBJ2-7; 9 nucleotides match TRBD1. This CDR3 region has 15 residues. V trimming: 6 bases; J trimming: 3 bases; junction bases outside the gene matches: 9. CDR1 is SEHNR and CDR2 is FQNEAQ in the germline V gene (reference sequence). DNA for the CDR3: TGTGCCAGCAGTTCAGCCGGGACAGGGAACTACGAGCAGTACTTC. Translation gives CASSSAGTGNYEQYF.

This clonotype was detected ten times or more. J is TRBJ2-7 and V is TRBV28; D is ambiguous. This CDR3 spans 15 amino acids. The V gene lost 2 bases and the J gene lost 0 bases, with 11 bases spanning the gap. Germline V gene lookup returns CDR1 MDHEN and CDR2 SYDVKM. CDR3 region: CASSLPASGSYEQYF. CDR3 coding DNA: TGTGCCAGCAGTTTACCGGCCTCAGGCTCCTACGAGCAGTACTTC.

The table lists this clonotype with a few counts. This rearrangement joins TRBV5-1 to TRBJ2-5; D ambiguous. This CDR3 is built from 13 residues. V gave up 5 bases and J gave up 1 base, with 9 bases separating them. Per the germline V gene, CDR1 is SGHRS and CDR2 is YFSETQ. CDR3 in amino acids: CASRKGSQETQYF. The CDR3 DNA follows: TGCGCCAGCAGGAAGGGCAGCCAAGAGACCCAGTACTTC.

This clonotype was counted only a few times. The DNA for the CDR3 is TGTGCCAGCAAGACTAGCGGGAGGCAAGATACGCAGTATTTT. Encoded protein: CASKTSGRQDTQYF. The chain carries TRBV28 and TRBJ2-3; 13 bases are a match to TRBD2. Losses at the gene ends were 7 bases for V and 5 bases for J; bases not matched to a gene: 3. Germline CDR1 reads MDHEN; CDR2 reads SYDVKM. The CDR3 loop spans 14 amino acids.

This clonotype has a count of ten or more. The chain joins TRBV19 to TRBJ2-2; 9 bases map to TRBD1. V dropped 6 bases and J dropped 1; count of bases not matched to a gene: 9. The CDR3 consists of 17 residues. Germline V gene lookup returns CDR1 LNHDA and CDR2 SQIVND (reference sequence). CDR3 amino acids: CASSLLMGQGNTGELFF. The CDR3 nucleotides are TGTGCCAGTAGCCTACTAATGGGACAGGGGAACACCGGGGAGCTGTTTTTT.

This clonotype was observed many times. CDR3: CASSLTSGGNNEQFF. Here the CDR3 DNA reads TGTGCCAGCAGCCTAACTAGCGGGGGGAATAATGAGCAGTTCTTC. This chain links TRBV4-2 with TRBJ2-1, with 12 bases lining up with TRBD2. Germline CDR1 LGHNA, CDR2 YNFKEQ. The ends lost 4 bases at V and 7 bases at J; junction bases unmatched: 5. CDR3 length: 15 residues.

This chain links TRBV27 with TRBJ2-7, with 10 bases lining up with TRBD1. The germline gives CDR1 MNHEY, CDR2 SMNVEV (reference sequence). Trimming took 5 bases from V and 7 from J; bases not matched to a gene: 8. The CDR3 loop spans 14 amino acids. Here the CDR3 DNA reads TGTGCCAGCAGTACAGGACAGGGGGGCAGGGAGCAGTACTTC. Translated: CASSTGQGGREQYF.

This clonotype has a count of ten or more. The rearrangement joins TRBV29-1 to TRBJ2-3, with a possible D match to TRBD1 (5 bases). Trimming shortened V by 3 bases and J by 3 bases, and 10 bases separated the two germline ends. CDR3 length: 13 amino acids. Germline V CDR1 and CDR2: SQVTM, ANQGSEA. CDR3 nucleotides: TGCAGCGTTGAGGGCAGGGCGACAGATACGCAGTATTTT. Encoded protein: CSVEGRATDTQYF.

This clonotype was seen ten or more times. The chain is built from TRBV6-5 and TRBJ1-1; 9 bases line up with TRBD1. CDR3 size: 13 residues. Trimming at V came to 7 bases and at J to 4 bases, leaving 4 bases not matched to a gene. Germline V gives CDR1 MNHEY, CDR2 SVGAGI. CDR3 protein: CASKGTGRTEAFF. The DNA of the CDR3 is TGTGCCAGCAAAGGGACAGGGCGCACTGAAGCTTTCTTT.

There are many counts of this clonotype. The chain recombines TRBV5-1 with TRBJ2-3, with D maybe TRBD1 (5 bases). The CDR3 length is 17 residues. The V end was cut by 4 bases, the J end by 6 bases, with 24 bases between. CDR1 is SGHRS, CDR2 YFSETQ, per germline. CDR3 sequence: CASSVAPQGKAADTQYF. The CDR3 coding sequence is TGCGCCAGCAGCGTAGCTCCTCAGGGTAAGGCGGCGGATACGCAGTATTTT.

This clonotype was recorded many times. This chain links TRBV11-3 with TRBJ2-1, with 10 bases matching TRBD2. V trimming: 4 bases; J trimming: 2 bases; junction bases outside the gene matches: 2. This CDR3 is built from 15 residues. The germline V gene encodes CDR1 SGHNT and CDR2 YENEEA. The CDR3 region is CASSSSGRAYNEQFF. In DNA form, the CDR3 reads TGTGCCAGCAGCTCCAGCGGGAGGGCCTACAATGAGCAGTTCTTC.

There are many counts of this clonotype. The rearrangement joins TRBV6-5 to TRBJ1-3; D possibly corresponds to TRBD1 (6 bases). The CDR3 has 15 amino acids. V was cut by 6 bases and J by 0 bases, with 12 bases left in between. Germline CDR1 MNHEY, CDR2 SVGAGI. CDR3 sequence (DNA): TGTGCCAGCAGGCCACAGGGAGGCTCTGGAAACACCATATATTTT. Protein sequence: CASRPQGGSGNTIYF.

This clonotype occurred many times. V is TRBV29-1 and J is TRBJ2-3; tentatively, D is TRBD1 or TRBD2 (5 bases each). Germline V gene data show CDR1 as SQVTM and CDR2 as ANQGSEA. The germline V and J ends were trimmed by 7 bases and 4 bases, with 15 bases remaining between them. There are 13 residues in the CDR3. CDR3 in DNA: TGCAGCGCCGGGACCCTTCGGGCAGATACGCAGTATTTT. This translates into CSAGTLRADTQYF.

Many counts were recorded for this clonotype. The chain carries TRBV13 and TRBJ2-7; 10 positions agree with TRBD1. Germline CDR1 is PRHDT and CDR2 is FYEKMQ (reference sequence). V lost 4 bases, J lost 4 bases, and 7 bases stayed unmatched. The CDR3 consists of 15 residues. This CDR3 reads CASSSPGQGFYEQYF. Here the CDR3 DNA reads TGTGCCAGCAGCTCCCCGGGACAGGGGTTTTACGAGCAGTACTTC.

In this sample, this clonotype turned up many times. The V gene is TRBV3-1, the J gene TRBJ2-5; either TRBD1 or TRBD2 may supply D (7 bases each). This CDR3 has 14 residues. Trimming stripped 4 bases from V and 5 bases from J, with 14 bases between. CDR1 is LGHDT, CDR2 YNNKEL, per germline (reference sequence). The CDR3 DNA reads TGTGCCAGCAGCCGTCGACAGGGAGGGGAGACCCAGTACTTC. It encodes CASSRRQGGETQYF.

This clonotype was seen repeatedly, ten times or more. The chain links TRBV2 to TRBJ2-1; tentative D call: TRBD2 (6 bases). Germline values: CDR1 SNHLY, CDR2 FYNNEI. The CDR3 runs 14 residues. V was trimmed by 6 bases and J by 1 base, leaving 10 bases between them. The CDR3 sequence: CASSFSGSYNEQFF. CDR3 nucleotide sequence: TGTGCCAGCAGCTTTAGCGGTTCCTACAATGAGCAGTTCTTC.

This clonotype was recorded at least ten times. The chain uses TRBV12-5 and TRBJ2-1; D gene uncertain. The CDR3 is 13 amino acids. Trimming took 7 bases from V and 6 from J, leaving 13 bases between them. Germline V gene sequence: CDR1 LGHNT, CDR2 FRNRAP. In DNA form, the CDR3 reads TGTGCTAGTGCCCCCCTCCTCATCAATGAGCAGTTCTTC. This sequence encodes CASAPLLINEQFF.

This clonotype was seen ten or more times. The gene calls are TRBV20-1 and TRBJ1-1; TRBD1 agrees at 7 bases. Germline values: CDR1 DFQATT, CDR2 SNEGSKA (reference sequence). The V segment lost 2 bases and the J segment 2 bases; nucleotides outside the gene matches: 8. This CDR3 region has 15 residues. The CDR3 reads CSARRQGVGNTEAFF. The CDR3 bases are TGCAGTGCTAGAAGGCAGGGGGTTGGTAACACTGAAGCTTTCTTT.

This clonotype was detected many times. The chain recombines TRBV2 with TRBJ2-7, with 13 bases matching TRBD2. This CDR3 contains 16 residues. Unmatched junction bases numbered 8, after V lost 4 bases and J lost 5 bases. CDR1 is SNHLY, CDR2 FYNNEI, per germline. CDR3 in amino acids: CASSASGLAGINEQYF. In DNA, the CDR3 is TGTGCCAGCAGTGCGTCGGGACTAGCGGGGATCAACGAGCAGTACTTC.

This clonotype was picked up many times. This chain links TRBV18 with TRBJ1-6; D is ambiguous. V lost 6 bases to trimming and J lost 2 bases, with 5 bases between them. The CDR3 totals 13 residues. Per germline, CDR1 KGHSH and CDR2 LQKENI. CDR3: CASSTTYNSPLHF. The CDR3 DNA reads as TGTGCCAGCTCGACAACCTATAATTCACCCCTCCACTTT.

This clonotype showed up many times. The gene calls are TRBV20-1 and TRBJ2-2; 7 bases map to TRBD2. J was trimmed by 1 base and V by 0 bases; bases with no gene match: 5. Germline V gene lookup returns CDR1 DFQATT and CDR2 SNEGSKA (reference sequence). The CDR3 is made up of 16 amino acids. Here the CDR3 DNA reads TGCAGTGCTAGAGATCATACGGGGGGGAACACCGGGGAGCTGTTTTTT. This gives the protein CSARDHTGGNTGELFF.

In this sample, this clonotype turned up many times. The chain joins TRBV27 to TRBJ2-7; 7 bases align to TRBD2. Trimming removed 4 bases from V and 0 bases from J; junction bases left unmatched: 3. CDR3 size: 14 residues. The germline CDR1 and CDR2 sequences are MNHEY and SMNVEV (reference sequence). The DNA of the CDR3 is TGTGCCAGCAGTTCTAGCGGAAACTCCTACGAGCAGTACTTC. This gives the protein CASSSSGNSYEQYF.

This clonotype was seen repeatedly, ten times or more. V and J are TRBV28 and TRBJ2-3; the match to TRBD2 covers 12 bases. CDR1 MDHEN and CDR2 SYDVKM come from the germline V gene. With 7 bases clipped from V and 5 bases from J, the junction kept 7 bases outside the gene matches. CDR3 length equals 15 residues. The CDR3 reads CASTRLAGVEDTQYF. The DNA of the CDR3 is TGTGCCAGCACCAGACTAGCGGGAGTTGAAGATACGCAGTATTTT. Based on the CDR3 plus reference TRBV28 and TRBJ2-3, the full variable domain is DVKVTQSSRYLVKRTGEKVFLECVQDMDHENMFWYRQDPGLGLRLIYFSYDVKMKEKGDIPEGYSVSREKKERFSLILESASTNQTSMYLCASTRLAGVEDTQYFGPGTRLTVL.

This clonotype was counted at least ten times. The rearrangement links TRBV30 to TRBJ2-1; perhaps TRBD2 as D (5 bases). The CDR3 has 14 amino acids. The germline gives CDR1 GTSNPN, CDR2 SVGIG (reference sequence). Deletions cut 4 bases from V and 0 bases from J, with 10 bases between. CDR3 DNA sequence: TGTGCCTGGACACGGGGTAGCTCCTACAATGAGCAGTTCTTC. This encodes CAWTRGSSYNEQFF.